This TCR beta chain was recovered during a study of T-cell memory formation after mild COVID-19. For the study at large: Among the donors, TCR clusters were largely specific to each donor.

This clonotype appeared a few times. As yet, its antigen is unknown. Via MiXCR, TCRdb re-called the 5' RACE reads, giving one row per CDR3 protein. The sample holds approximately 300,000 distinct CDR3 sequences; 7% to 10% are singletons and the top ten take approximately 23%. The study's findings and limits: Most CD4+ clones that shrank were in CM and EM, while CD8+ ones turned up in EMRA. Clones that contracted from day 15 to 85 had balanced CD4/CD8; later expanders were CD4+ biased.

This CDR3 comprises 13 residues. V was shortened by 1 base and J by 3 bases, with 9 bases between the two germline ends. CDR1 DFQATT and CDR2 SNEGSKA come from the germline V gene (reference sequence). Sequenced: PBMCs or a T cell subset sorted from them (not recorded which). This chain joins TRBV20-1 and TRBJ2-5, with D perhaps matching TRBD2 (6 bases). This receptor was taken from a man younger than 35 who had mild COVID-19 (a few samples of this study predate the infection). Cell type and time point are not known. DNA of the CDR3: TGCAGTGCTAGAGTCGGAGGGAAAGAGACCCAGTACTTC. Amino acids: CSARVGGKETQYF.